Reported below is one TCR beta chain. As handled by the study authors: Estimation of nucleated cell counts was performed using reference gene primer amplification. Generated by immunoSEQ multiplex PCR, the TCRdb table keeps only in-frame clones and is missing some. V and J calls and clone size are given by that table; D and trimming were obtained from the DNA. The data show 150,000 or so clones, more than 75% seen once. These data belong to a study of blood T cell repertoires in COVID-19. Study information: Samples came from the United States, Italy and Spain, spanning acute and convalescent COVID-19. The cDNA or gDNA used as material had been derived from T cells, B-cell-depleted T cells, or PBMCs.

Specimen: peripheral blood. The receptor was derived from a man of 80 years or more with acute or convalescent COVID-19.

CDR3 in DNA: TGTGCCAGCAGTTTGGTAGCCGGGACTAAAGAGACCCAGTACTTC. Encoded protein: CASSLVAGTKETQYF. The chain uses TRBV28 and TRBJ2-5; 7 bases are shared with TRBD2. CDR1 and CDR2 from the germline V gene are MDHEN and SYDVKM. The ends lost 3 bases at V and 3 bases at J; junction bases unmatched: 7. This CDR3 contains 15 residues.